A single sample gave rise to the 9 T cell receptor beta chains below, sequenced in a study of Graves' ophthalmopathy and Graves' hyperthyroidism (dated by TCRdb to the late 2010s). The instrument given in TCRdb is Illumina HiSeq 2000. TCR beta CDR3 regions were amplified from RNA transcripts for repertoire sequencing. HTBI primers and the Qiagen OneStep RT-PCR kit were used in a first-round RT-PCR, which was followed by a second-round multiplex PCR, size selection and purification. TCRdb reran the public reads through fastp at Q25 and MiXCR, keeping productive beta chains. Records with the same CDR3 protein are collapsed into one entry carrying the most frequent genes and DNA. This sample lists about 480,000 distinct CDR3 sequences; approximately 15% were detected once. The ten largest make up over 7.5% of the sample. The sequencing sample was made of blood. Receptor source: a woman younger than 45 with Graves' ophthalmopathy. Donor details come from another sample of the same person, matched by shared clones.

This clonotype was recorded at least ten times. Here the CDR3 DNA reads TGTGCCTGGAGTACCCAGGGCGCCGGCTATGGCTACACCTTC. Residues: CAWSTQGAGYGYTF. The rearrangement uses TRBV30 and TRBJ1-2; D may be TRBD1 (5 bases). Trimming cost V 2 bases and J 4 bases, with 14 bases left between them. The CDR3 is 14 amino acids. CDR1 and CDR2 from the germline V gene are GTSNPN and SVGIG (reference sequence).

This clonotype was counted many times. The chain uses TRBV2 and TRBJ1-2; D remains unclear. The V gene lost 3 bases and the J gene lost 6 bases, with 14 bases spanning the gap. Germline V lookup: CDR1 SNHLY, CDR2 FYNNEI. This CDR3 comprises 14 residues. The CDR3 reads CASSEVGLDNGYTF. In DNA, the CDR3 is TGTGCCAGCAGTGAGGTGGGGTTAGATAATGGCTACACCTTC.

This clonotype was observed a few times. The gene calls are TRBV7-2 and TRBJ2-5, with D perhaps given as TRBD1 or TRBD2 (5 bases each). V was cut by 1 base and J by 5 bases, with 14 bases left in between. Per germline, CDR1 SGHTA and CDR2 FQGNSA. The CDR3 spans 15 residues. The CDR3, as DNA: TGTGCCAGCAGCTTAGGGGGGACCCGTAGGGAGACCCAGTACTTC. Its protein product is CASSLGGTRRETQYF.

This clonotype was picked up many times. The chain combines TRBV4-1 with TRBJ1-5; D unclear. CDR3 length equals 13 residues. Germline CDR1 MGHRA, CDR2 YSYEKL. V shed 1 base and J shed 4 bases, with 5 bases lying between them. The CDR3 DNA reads TGCGCCAGCAGCCAAGTGGAGAATCAGCCCCAGCATTTT. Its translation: CASSQVENQPQHF.

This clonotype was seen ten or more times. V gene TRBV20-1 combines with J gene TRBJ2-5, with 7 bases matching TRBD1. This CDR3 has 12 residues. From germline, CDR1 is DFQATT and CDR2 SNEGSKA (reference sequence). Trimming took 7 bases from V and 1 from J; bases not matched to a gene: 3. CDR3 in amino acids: CSVGTVQETQYF. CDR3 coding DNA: TGCAGTGTCGGGACAGTCCAAGAGACCCAGTACTTC.

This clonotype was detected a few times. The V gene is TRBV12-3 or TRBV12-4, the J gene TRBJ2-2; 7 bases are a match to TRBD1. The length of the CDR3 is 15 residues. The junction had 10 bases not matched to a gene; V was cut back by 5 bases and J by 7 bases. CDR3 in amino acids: CASSTTGTERGELFF. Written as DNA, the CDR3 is TGTGCCAGCAGTACTACCGGGACAGAGCGCGGGGAGCTGTTTTTT.

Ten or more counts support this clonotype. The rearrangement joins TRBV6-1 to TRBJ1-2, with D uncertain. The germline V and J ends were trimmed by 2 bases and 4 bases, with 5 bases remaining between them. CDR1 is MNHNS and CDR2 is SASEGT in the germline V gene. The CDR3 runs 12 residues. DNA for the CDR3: TGTGCCAGCAGTGAAATAGGCTATGGCTACACCTTC. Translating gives CASSEIGYGYTF.

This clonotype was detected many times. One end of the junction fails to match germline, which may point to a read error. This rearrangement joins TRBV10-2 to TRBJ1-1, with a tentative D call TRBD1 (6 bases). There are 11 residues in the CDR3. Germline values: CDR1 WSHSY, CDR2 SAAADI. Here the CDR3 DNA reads TGTGCCAGCAGTCACGGGACAGAAGCTTTCTTT. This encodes CASSHGTEAFF.

The CDR3 protein is CASSYAQGDYGYTF. The DNA for the CDR3 is TGTGCCAGCAGTTACGCACAGGGTGACTATGGCTACACCTTC. The rearrangement uses TRBV6-2 or TRBV6-3 and TRBJ1-2, with a possible D match to TRBD1 (6 bases). Trimming cost V 2 bases and J 3 bases, with 10 bases left between them. From germline, CDR1 is MNHEY and CDR2 SVGEGT. This CDR3 has 14 residues.